This TCR beta chain derives from a study of T cell changes during pregnancy in multiple sclerosis. CDR3 size: 15 residues. The V gene lost 0 bases and the J gene lost 4 bases, with 13 bases spanning the gap. Germline CDR1 is SGHNT and CDR2 is YYREEE (reference sequence). Method: immunoSEQ multiplex PCR; TCRdb's copy keeps in-frame clones and lacks some. The data hold 90,000 to 130,000 clones, with 90% to 95% observed a single time. The material sequenced was peripheral blood, taken in the third trimester of pregnancy. This chain links TRBV5-4 with TRBJ2-5, with D unclear. This receptor was obtained from a female donor with multiple sclerosis, enrolled in a pregnancy study. CDR3 region: CASSLAAGRTETQYF. The CDR3 coding sequence is TGTGCCAGCAGCTTGGCTGCTGGGCGTACAGAGACCCAGTACTTC.